A single sample is the source of the 5 T cell receptor beta chains below, sequenced in a study of identical twins. Using its own MiXCR run on the 5' RACE reads, TCRdb lists one record per CDR3 protein. The sample has 550,000 to 700,000 distinct CDR3 sequences, roughly 20% seen once. The same data also contributed to another study, on T cells expressing NK-cell markers.

Sample: PBMCs. These receptor sequences come from a woman younger than 35 in good health.

V and J are TRBV7-6 and TRBJ2-2; TRBD1 or TRBD2 may be the D gene (5 bases each). Trimming removed 6 bases at V and 5 bases at J, with 13 bases between. This CDR3 spans 14 amino acids. Germline CDR1 and CDR2: SGHVS and FNYEAQ. This CDR3 reads CASRERGVTGELFF. The CDR3 DNA is TGTGCCAGCAGGGAAAGGGGAGTAACCGGGGAGCTGTTTTTT. Complete variable domain (other parts from reference TRBV7-6 and TRBJ2-2): GAGVSQSPRYKVTKRGQDVALRCDPISGHVSLYWYRQALGQGPEFLTYFNYEAQQDKSGLPNDRFSAERPEGSISTLTIQRTEQRDSAMYRCASRERGVTGELFFGEGSRLTVL.

The chain couples TRBV18 to TRBJ2-7; a possible D gene is TRBD2 (5 bases). Trimming stripped 6 bases from V and 0 bases from J, with 24 bases between. The CDR3 has 18 amino acids. Germline CDR1 is KGHSH and CDR2 is LQKENI. CDR3 sequence: CASSFLAAVTEPSYEQYF. CDR3 nucleotide sequence: TGTGCCAGCTCTTTTCTAGCCGCAGTTACCGAGCCCTCCTACGAGCAGTACTTC.

The V gene is TRBV20-1, the J gene TRBJ2-7; no clear D gene. Germline values: CDR1 DFQATT, CDR2 SNEGSKA (reference sequence). This CDR3 is 12 amino acids long. V lost 1 base, J lost 3 bases, and 7 bases lay in between. The CDR3 bases are TGCAGTGCTAGAGCCTCGGTCTACGAGCAGTACTTC. As protein: CSARASVYEQYF.

This clonotype was counted only a few times. The CDR3: CATSEQGAGDTQYF. The DNA for the CDR3 is TGTGCCACCAGCGAACAGGGGGCGGGAGATACGCAGTATTTT. The chain recombines TRBV15 with TRBJ2-3, with TRBD1 matching 9 bases. With V trimmed by 5 bases and J by 5 bases, 5 bases remained unmatched. The germline V gene has CDR1 LNHNV and CDR2 YYDKDF (reference sequence). The CDR3 sequence is 14 residues long.

This clonotype was seen a handful of times. This rearrangement joins TRBV12-3 or TRBV12-4 to TRBJ2-7; 7 nucleotides match TRBD1. This CDR3 spans 15 amino acids. V lost 5 bases, J lost 2 bases, and 9 bases stayed unmatched. The CDR3: CASSPSYRGAYEQYF. The CDR3, as DNA: TGTGCCAGCAGTCCCTCATACAGGGGTGCCTACGAGCAGTACTTC.